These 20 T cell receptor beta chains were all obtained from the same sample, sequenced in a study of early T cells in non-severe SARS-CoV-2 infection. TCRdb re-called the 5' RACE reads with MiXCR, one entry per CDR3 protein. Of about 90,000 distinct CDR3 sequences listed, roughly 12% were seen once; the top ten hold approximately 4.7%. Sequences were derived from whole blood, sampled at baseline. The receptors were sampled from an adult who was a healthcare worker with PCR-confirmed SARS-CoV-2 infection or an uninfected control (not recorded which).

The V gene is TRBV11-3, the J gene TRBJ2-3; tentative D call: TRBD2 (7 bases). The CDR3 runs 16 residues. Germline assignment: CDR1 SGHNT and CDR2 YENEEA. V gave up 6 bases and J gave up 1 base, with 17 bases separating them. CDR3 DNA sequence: TGTGCCAGCAGACGGGGGGCCTCGGAAGGCACAGATACGCAGTATTTT. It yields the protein CASRRGASEGTDTQYF.

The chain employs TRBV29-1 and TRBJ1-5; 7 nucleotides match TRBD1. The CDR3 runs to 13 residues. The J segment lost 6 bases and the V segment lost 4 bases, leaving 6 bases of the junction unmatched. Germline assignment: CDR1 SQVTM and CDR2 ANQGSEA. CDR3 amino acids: CSVGEQGSQPQHF. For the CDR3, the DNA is TGCAGCGTTGGGGAACAGGGGAGTCAGCCCCAGCATTTT.

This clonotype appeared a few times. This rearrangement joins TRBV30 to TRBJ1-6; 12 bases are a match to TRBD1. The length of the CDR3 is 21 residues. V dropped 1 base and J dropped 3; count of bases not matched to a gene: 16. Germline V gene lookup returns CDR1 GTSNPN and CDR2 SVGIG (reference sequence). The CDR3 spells CAWSAKTGTGGSLSYNSPLHF. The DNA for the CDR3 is TGTGCCTGGAGTGCCAAAACCGGGACAGGGGGCTCCCTGAGCTATAATTCACCCCTCCACTTT. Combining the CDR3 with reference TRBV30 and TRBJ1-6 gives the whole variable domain SQTIHQWPATLVQPVGSPLSLECTVEGTSNPNLYWYRQAAGRGLQLLFYSVGIGQISSEVPQNLSASRPQDRQFILSSKKLLLSDSGFYLCAWSAKTGTGGSLSYNSPLHFGNGTRLTVT.

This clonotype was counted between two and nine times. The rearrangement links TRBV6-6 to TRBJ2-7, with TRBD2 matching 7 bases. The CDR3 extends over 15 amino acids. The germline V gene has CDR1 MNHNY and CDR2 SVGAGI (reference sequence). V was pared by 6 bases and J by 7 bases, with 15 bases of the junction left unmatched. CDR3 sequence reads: CASSPLVAGVEEQYF. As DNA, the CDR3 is TGTGCCAGCAGCCCCCTTGTCGCGGGAGTGGAAGAGCAGTACTTC.

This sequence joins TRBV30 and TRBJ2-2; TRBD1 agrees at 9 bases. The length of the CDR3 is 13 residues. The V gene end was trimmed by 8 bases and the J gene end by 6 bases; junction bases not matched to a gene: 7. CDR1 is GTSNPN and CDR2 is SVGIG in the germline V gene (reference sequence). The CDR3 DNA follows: TGTGCCACCGGACAGGGGACGTCCGGGGAGCTGTTTTTT. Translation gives CATGQGTSGELFF.

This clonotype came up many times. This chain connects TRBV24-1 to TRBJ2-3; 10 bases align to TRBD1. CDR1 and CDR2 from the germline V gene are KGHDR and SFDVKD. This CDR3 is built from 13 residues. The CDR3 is CATGGGGTDTQYF. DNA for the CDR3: TGTGCGACAGGGGGCGGAGGCACAGATACGCAGTATTTT.

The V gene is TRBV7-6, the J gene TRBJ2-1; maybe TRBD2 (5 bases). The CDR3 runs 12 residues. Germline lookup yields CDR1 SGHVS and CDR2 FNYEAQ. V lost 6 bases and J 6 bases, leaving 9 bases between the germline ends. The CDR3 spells CASSGLGNEQFF. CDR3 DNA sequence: TGTGCCAGCAGTGGACTCGGCAATGAGCAGTTCTTC.

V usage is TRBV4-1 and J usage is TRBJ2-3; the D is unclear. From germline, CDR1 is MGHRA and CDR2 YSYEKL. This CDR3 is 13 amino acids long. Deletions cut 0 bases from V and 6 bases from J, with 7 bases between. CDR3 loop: CASSQDEMDTQYF. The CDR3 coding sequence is TGCGCCAGCAGCCAAGACGAAATGGATACGCAGTATTTT.

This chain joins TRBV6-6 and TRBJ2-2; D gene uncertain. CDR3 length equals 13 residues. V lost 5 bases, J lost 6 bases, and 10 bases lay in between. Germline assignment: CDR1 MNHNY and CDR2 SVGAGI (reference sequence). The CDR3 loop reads CASSPLPAGELFF. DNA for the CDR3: TGTGCCAGCAGTCCTCTCCCAGCCGGGGAGCTGTTTTTT.

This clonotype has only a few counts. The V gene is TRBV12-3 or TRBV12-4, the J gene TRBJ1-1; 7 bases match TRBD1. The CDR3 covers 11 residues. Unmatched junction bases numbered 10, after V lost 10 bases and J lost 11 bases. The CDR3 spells CATSATGSAFF. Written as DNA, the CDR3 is TGTGCCACCAGCGCGACAGGGTCGGCTTTCTTT.

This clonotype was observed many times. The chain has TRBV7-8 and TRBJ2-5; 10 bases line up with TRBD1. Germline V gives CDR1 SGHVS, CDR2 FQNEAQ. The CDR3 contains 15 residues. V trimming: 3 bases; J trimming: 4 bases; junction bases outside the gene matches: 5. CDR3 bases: TGTGCCAGCAGCTTGAGGGACAGGGGAGGAGAGACCCAGTACTTC. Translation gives CASSLRDRGGETQYF.

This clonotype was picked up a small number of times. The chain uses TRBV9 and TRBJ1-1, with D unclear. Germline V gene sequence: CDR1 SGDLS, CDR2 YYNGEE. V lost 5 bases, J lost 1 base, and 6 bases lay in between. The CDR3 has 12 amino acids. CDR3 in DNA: TGTGCCAGCAGTCGGGGGAACACTGAAGCTTTCTTT. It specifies CASSRGNTEAFF.

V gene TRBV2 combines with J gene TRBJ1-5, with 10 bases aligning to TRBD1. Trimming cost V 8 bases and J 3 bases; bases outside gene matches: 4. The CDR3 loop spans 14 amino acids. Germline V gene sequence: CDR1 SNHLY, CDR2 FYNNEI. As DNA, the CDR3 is TGTGCCAGCCGGACAGGGGGACCCAATCAGCCCCAGCATTTT. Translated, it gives CASRTGGPNQPQHF.

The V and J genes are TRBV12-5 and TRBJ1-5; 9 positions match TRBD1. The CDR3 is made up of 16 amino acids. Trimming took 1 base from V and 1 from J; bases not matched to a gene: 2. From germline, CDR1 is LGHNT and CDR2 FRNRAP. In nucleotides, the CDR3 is TGTGCTAGTGGTTTGGGACAGGGGGACAGCAATCAGCCCCAGCATTTT. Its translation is CASGLGQGDSNQPQHF.

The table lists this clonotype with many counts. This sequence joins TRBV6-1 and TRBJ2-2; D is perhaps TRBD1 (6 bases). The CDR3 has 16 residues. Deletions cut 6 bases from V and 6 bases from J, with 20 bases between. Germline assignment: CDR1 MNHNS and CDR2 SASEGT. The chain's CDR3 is CASRGVGQKGPGELFF. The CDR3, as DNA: TGTGCCAGCAGAGGAGTTGGACAGAAAGGTCCCGGGGAGCTGTTTTTT.

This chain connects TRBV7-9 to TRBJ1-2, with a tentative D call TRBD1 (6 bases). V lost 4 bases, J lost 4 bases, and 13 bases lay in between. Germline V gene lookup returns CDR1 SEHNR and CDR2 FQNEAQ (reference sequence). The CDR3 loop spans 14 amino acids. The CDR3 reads CASSSVGGGYGYTF. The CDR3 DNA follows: TGTGCCAGCAGCTCCGTCGGGGGCGGCTATGGCTACACCTTC.

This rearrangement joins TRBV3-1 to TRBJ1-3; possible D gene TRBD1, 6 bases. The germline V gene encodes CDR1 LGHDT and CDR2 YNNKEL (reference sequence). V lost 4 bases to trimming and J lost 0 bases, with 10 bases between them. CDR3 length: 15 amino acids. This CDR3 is CASSPGAHSGNTIYF. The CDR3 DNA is TGTGCCAGCAGCCCGGGGGCTCACTCTGGAAACACCATATATTTT.

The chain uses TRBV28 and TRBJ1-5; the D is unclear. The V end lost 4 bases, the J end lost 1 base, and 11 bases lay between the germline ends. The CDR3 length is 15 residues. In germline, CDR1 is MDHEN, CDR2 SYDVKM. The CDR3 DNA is TGTGCCAGCAGTTCCCCAGGTCGGAGCAATCAGCCCCAGCATTTT. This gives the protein CASSSPGRSNQPQHF.

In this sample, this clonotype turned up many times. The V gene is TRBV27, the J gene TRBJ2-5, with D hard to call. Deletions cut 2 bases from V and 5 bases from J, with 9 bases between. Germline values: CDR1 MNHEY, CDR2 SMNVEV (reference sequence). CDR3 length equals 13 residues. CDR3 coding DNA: TGTGCCAGCAGTTTACGGGTGCTTGAGACCCAGTACTTC. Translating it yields CASSLRVLETQYF.

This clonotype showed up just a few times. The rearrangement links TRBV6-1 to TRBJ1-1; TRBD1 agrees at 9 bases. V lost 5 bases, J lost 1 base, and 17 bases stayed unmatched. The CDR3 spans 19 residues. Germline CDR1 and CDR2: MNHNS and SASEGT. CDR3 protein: CASSRGLNRGRLTNTEAFF. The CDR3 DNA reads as TGTGCCAGCAGTCGAGGGTTAAACAGGGGGCGTCTTACGAACACTGAAGCTTTCTTT.